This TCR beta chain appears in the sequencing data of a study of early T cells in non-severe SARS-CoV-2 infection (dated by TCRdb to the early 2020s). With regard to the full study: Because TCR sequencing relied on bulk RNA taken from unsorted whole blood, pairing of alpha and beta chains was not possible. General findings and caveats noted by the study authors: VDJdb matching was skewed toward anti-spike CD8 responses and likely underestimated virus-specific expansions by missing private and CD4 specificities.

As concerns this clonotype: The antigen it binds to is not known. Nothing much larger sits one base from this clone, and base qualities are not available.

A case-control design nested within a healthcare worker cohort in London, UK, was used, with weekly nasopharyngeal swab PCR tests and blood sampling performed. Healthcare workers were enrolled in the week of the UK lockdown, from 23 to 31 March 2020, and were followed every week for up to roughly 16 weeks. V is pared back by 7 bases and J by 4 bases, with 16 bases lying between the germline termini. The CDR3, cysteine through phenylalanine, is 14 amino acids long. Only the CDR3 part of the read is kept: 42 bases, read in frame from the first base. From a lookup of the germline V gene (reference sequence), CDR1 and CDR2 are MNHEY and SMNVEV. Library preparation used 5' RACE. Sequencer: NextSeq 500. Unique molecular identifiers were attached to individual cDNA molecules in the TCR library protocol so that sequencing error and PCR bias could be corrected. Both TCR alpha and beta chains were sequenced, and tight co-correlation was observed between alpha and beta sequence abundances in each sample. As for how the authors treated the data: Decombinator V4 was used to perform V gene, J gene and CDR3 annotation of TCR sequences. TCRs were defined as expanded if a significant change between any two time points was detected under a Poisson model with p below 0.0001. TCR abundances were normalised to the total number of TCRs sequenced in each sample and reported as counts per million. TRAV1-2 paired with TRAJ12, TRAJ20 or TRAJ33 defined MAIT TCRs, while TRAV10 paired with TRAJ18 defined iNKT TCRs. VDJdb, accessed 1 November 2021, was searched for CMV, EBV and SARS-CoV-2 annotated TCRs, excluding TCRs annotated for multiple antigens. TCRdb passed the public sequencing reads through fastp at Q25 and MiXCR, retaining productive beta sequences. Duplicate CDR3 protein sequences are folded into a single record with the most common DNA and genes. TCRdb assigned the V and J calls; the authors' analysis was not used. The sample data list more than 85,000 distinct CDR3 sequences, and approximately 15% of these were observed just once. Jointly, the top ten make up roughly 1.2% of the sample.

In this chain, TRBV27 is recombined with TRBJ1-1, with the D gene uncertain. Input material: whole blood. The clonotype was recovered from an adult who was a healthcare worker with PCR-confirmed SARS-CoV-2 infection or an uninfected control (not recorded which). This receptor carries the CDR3 CASNLTPRVTEAFF. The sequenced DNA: TGTGCCAGCAACTTGACACCGAGGGTCACTGAAGCTTTCTTT.